This T cell receptor beta chain derives from a study of identifying expanded T cells in peripheral blood. The assay was immunoSEQ multiplex PCR, and TCRdb's table has in-frame clones only and misses some. The repertoire has over 90,000 clones, roughly 88% of them found once; the top ten carry 13% to 15%. Notes on the study in general: Differentially abundant clones: roughly 1.2 between replicates, 15 to 17 at around 2 weeks, less than 25 at four. Clone count variance between approximately 2-week samples rose with total template count.

With respect to this clone: Its target is not known.

This receptor was obtained from a person aged 18 to 75 in good health. Input material: blood.

CDR3 amino acids: CASSRTPNTGELFF. The CDR3 bases are TGCGCCAGCAGTCGGACTCCGAACACCGGGGAGCTGTTTTTT. The V and J genes are TRBV10-1 and TRBJ2-2; D possibly corresponds to TRBD2 (5 bases). CDR1 is WNHNN, CDR2 SYGVQD, per germline (reference sequence). CDR3 length: 14 amino acids. Trimming pared 5 bases from V and 0 bases from J, leaving 7 bases between.